This T cell receptor (beta chain) was recovered during a study of regulatory T cells in long-lasting Graves disease. A word on this clonotype: What it binds is not known.

Findings of the study overall: It was in persistent disease that TRBV28, TRBJ1-2 and TRBJ2-5 were favored.

CDR1 KGHDR and CDR2 SFDVKD come from the germline V gene. The CDR3 totals 16 residues. V shed 4 bases and J 2 bases; nucleotides not matched to a gene: 3. Arm-PCR of CDR3 regions with iRepertoire HTBI primers generated TCR beta libraries. TCRdb ran MiXCR on the multiplex PCR reads and lists one entry per CDR3 protein. The sample consists of about 440,000 distinct CDR3 sequences, 15% of them appearing once. Sample time point: newly diagnosed GD, antithyroid drugs for less than 3 months. There was RNA extracted from PBMCs, and the TCR library was made from it. From an endocrinology department in Xi'an, China, came the patients. Collection of peripheral blood (roughly 9 milliliters) was done using EDTA tubes. This sample was shared with a second study, whose subject was T cells in Graves' hyperthyroidism and ophthalmopathy. That report adds: The model's output predicted ophthalmopathy at a median of around 6.9 months prior to onset.

The receptor was derived from a woman aged 25 to 39 with Graves disease. Material: peripheral blood mononuclear cells (PBMCs), obtained at new diagnosis, from a patient treated with antithyroid drugs. The genes are TRBV24-1 and TRBJ2-1, with 11 bases aligning to TRBD1. The CDR3 spells CATSEGTGGAYNEQFF. CDR3 nucleotide sequence: TGTGCCACCAGTGAAGGGACAGGGGGGGCCTACAATGAGCAGTTCTTC.